The 32 T cell receptor beta chains below come from one sample, sequenced in a study of cytomegalovirus exposure and HLA in healthy donors. Primers: 60 Vbeta forward and 13 Jbeta reverse. TCRdb's copy holds only in-frame clones and misses some; the assay was immunoSEQ multiplex PCR. Here the sample spans about 160,000 clones, approximately 80% being singletons. What was sequenced was PBMCs. These receptors all come from a woman in her twenties or thirties in good health and CMV-seronegative.

The chain recombines TRBV4-2 with TRBJ2-2; 12 bases are a match to TRBD2. The CDR3 is 16 amino acids. The junction had 3 bases not matched to a gene; V was cut back by 1 base and J by 6 bases. Germline V lookup: CDR1 LGHNA, CDR2 YNFKEQ. The CDR3 nucleotides are TGTGCCAGCAGCCAAGGACTAGCGGGAGTAGCCGGGGAGCTGTTTTTT. Translation gives CASSQGLAGVAGELFF.

The rearrangement uses TRBV5-1 and TRBJ1-2, with a possible D match to TRBD1 (6 bases). Between the trimmed V and J ends, which lost 3 bases and 4 bases, there was a span of 13 bases. The germline CDR1 and CDR2 sequences are SGHRS and YFSETQ. This CDR3 spans 14 amino acids. CDR3 nucleotides: TGCGCCAGCAGCTCGACCGGGACAAGCTATGGCTACACCTTC. This encodes CASSSTGTSYGYTF.

The chain carries TRBV6-5 and TRBJ2-1, with D maybe TRBD1 (6 bases). Germline V lookup: CDR1 MNHEY, CDR2 SVGAGI. This CDR3 has 13 residues. With 6 bases removed from V and 2 bases from J, the gap between germline ends came to 8 bases. The CDR3 sequence: CASRRQAYNEQFF. The DNA of the CDR3 is TGTGCCAGCAGGAGACAGGCCTACAATGAGCAGTTCTTC.

The chain is built from TRBV7-9 and TRBJ2-2; the D is unclear. There are 12 residues in the CDR3. Germline values: CDR1 SEHNR, CDR2 FQNEAQ (reference sequence). As DNA, the CDR3 is TGTAACGGAGTATCGGAAACCGGGGAGCTGTTTTTT. Its protein is CNGVSETGELFF.

The J gene is TRBJ1-2, the V gene TRBV7-8; perhaps TRBD1 as D (5 bases). This CDR3 spans 17 amino acids. In germline, CDR1 is SGHVS, CDR2 FQNEAQ. V lost 1 base, J lost 1 base, and 16 bases lay in between. CDR3 residues: CASSLVPGQGNNYGYTF. The CDR3 DNA is TGTGCCAGCAGCTTAGTCCCCGGCCAGGGCAATAACTATGGCTACACCTTC.

This clone has a single count. The chain carries TRBV5-4 and TRBJ2-3, with 10 nucleotides matching TRBD1. The trim removed 1 base at V and 4 bases at J, leaving 3 bases unmatched. The CDR3 is 15 residues long. Per the germline V gene, CDR1 is SGHNT and CDR2 is YYREEE (reference sequence). The CDR3 is CASSLRQGAADTQYF. In DNA, the CDR3 is TGTGCCAGCAGCTTGAGACAGGGGGCGGCAGATACGCAGTATTTT.

The rearrangement links TRBV2 to TRBJ1-2; TRBD1 matches at 7 bases. V shed 7 bases, J shed 5 bases, and the junction held 4 bases outside the gene matches. The CDR3 is 12 residues long. Germline V gene data show CDR1 as SNHLY and CDR2 as FYNNEI. CDR3 in amino acids: CASTIQGYGYTF. The DNA for the CDR3 is TGTGCCAGCACAATACAGGGGTATGGCTACACCTTC.

The rearrangement links TRBV19 to TRBJ2-7, with 7 bases identical to TRBD2. The V segment lost 3 bases and the J segment 5 bases; nucleotides outside the gene matches: 4. This CDR3 is 13 amino acids long. The V gene's germline CDR1 is LNHDA and CDR2 SQIVND (reference sequence). The CDR3 is CASSIGGIHEQYF. For the CDR3, the DNA is TGTGCCAGTAGTATCGGGGGGATTCACGAGCAGTACTTC.

The chain links TRBV5-1 to TRBJ2-1; the match to TRBD1 covers 7 bases. Germline CDR1 and CDR2: SGHRS and YFSETQ. The trim removed 0 bases at V and 6 bases at J, leaving 9 bases unmatched. The CDR3 has 16 amino acids. This CDR3 is CASSLVGGASFNEQFF. In nucleotides, the CDR3 is TGCGCCAGCAGCTTGGTAGGGGGCGCCTCTTTCAATGAGCAGTTCTTC. The full variable domain, in which reference TRBV5-1 and TRBJ2-1 provide the parts outside the CDR3, is KAGVTQTPRYLIKTRGQQVTLSCSPISGHRSVSWYQQTPGQGLQFLFEYFSETQRNKGNFPGRFSGRQFSNSRSEMNVSTLELGDSALYLCASSLVGGASFNEQFFGPGTRLTVL.

The V and J genes are TRBV6-1 and TRBJ2-1, with 8 bases aligning to TRBD2. The CDR3 is 18 amino acids. Trimming removed 0 bases from V and 0 bases from J; junction bases left unmatched: 7. CDR1 and CDR2 (germline): MNHNS, SASEGT. The CDR3 nucleotides read TGTGCCAGCAGTGAAGCGGGGGGGCGGGAGGTCTCCTACAATGAGCAGTTCTTC. Its translation is CASSEAGGREVSYNEQFF.

The chain uses TRBV7-2 and TRBJ1-1; D unclear. CDR1 SGHTA and CDR2 FQGNSA come from the germline V gene. Trimming took 1 base from V and 7 from J, leaving 10 bases between them. This CDR3 is 13 amino acids long. The CDR3: CASSLERQFEAFF. The CDR3 nucleotides are TGTGCCAGCAGCTTAGAGAGACAATTTGAAGCTTTCTTT.

Note on this clone: One end of the junction varies from germline; a read error may be responsible. V gene TRBV5-1 combines with J gene TRBJ2-1; 7 bases align to TRBD1. Germline V gene lookup returns CDR1 SGHRS and CDR2 YFSETQ. CDR3 size: 14 residues. The CDR3 nucleotides read TGCGCCAGCGGCTTACAGGGGTACCACAATGAGCAGTTCTTC. It is translated as CASGLQGYHNEQFF.

The chain links TRBV19 to TRBJ1-1; D may be TRBD1 (6 bases). Germline V gives CDR1 LNHDA, CDR2 SQIVND (reference sequence). This CDR3 comprises 15 residues. The V and J ends lost 6 bases and 1 base respectively, with 15 bases between them. CDR3 in amino acids: CASRDSPVPNTEAFF. CDR3 in DNA: TGTGCCAGTAGGGACAGTCCAGTGCCGAACACTGAAGCTTTCTTT.

In this sample, this clone turned up once. The chain combines TRBV2 with TRBJ1-5, with D hard to call. This CDR3 is 13 amino acids long. Germline V CDR1 and CDR2: SNHLY, FYNNEI. The V end was cut by 2 bases, the J end by 6 bases, with 8 bases between. CDR3 sequence: CASSEHRVQPQHF. In DNA form, the CDR3 reads TGTGCCAGCAGTGAACACCGAGTTCAGCCCCAGCATTTT.

The chain couples TRBV5-1 to TRBJ2-1; 12 bases agree with TRBD2. The V and J ends lost 4 bases and 0 bases, in that order; junction bases with no gene match: 5. The germline V gene has CDR1 SGHRS and CDR2 YFSETQ. This CDR3 is built from 17 residues. Written as DNA, the CDR3 is TGCGCCAGCAGCATCTGGACTAGCGGGACCTCCTACAATGAGCAGTTCTTC. Translation: CASSIWTSGTSYNEQFF.

The chain uses TRBV19 and TRBJ1-1; no firm D call. This CDR3 region has 14 residues. V was pared by 3 bases and J by 1 base, with 9 bases between. Per germline, CDR1 LNHDA and CDR2 SQIVND (reference sequence). CDR3 residues: CASSISGPNTEAFF. CDR3 nucleotide sequence: TGTGCCAGTAGTATCTCAGGCCCGAACACTGAAGCTTTCTTT.

The V and J genes are TRBV5-1 and TRBJ1-4, with D unresolved. The CDR3 is made up of 16 amino acids. The V gene lost 0 bases and the J gene lost 8 bases, with 17 bases spanning the gap. Per germline, CDR1 SGHRS and CDR2 YFSETQ. CDR3 amino acids: CASSLGSSRGLEKLFF. DNA of the CDR3: TGCGCCAGCAGCTTGGGATCGTCAAGAGGACTAGAAAAACTGTTTTTT.

The V call is TRBV9, the J call TRBJ1-5, with TRBD1 as a possible D gene (6 bases). Trimming removed 0 bases from V and 6 bases from J, with 10 bases in between. CDR1 SGDLS and CDR2 YYNGEE come from the germline V gene. The CDR3 is 14 residues long. In nucleotides, the CDR3 is TGTGCCAGCAGCGTAGCAGGGGAAGTTCAGCCCCAGCATTTT. Residues: CASSVAGEVQPQHF.

This clone was found a few times. The chain couples TRBV4-3 to TRBJ1-1; the D gene is possibly TRBD1 (5 bases). This CDR3 comprises 14 residues. The V and J ends lost 0 bases and 4 bases respectively, with 9 bases between them. Germline-derived CDR1 and CDR2 are LGHNA and YSLEER. Written as DNA, the CDR3 is TGCGCCAGCAGCCAAGAAGGGGATGTCACTGAAGCTTTCTTT. Its protein product is CASSQEGDVTEAFF.

The chain recombines TRBV5-1 with TRBJ1-1; 7 bases fit TRBD1. Trimming removed 7 bases from V and 2 bases from J; junction bases left unmatched: 8. The CDR3 runs 14 residues. Germline assignment: CDR1 SGHRS and CDR2 YFSETQ. The CDR3, as DNA: TGCGCCAGCCGGAGTCAGGGGGTAAACACTGAAGCTTTCTTT. Its translation: CASRSQGVNTEAFF.

The chain uses TRBV29-1 and TRBJ2-7; TRBD1 agrees at 8 bases. The CDR3 contains 17 residues. V lost 6 bases to trimming and J lost 0 bases; unmatched junction nucleotides: 16. The germline V gene encodes CDR1 SQVTM and CDR2 ANQGSEA. This CDR3 is CSVALIFGTGSSYEQYF. The CDR3 coding sequence is TGCAGCGTCGCGCTGATCTTTGGGACAGGCTCCTCCTACGAGCAGTACTTC.

The V and J genes are TRBV7-2 and TRBJ2-5; D might be TRBD2 (6 bases). The CDR3 covers 14 residues. Between the trimmed V and J ends, which lost 7 bases and 5 bases, there was a span of 17 bases. Germline V gene data show CDR1 as SGHTA and CDR2 as FQGNSA. The CDR3 spells CASKRLGAGETQYF. The CDR3, as DNA: TGTGCCAGCAAGCGACTAGGGGCCGGGGAGACCCAGTACTTC.

The chain links TRBV28 to TRBJ1-5; TRBD1 aligns across 8 bases. The trim removed 6 bases at V and 1 base at J, leaving 2 bases unmatched. From germline, CDR1 is MDHEN and CDR2 SYDVKM. The CDR3 covers 14 residues. CDR3 sequence reads: CASRQGGSNQPQHF. CDR3 nucleotides: TGTGCCAGCAGACAGGGGGGAAGCAATCAGCCCCAGCATTTT.

The chain employs TRBV7-6 and TRBJ1-1; D unclear. Trimming stripped 5 bases from V and 4 bases from J, with 14 bases between. The CDR3 has 14 residues. Germline CDR1 is SGHVS and CDR2 is FNYEAQ. DNA for the CDR3: TGTGCCAGCAGCCCTAATGCGGGAGGCACTGAAGCTTTCTTT. Its protein is CASSPNAGGTEAFF.

This clone was seen more than once but under ten times. This CDR3 is CASSLGGGRREKLFF. CDR3 bases: TGTGCCAGCAGCTTAGGGGGGGGTCGTCGTGAAAAACTGTTTTTT. The V and J genes are TRBV7-9 and TRBJ1-4; possible D gene TRBD1, 5 bases. The CDR3 consists of 15 residues. The germline CDR1 and CDR2 sequences are SEHNR and FQNEAQ (reference sequence). V was trimmed by 1 base and J by 7 bases, leaving 13 bases between them. Full variable domain (rest looked up from reference TRBV7-9 and TRBJ1-4): DTGVSQNPRHKITKRGQNVTFRCDPISEHNRLYWYRQTLGQGPEFLTYFQNEAQLEKSRLLSDRFSAERPKGSFSTLEIQRTEQGDSAMYLCASSLGGGRREKLFFGSGTQLSVL.

This clone was detected a few times. The gene calls are TRBV5-4 and TRBJ2-1; 7 positions agree with TRBD2. The J segment lost 5 bases and the V segment lost 2 bases, leaving 4 bases of the junction unmatched. Germline V gene lookup returns CDR1 SGHNT and CDR2 YYREEE (reference sequence). The CDR3 has 14 amino acids. The CDR3 DNA follows: TGTGCCAGCAGCTTAACCGGGACTAACAATGAGCAGTTCTTC. It is translated as CASSLTGTNNEQFF.

V and J are TRBV19 and TRBJ1-2, with D possibly being TRBD1 (5 bases). The CDR3 covers 14 residues. Germline lookup yields CDR1 LNHDA and CDR2 SQIVND (reference sequence). Trimming took off 3 bases at V and 5 bases at J, with 13 bases between the two ends. Written as DNA, the CDR3 is TGTGCCAGTAGTATTCCCAGGGTTGGATATGGCTACACCTTC. This translates into CASSIPRVGYGYTF.

The chain couples TRBV19 to TRBJ2-3, with 11 nucleotides matching TRBD2. The CDR3 is made up of 14 amino acids. Trimming cost V 4 bases and J 5 bases; bases outside gene matches: 2. Germline assignment: CDR1 LNHDA and CDR2 SQIVND (reference sequence). The CDR3 DNA sequence: TGTGCCAGTAGTAAAGGGACTAGCGGAGATACGCAGTATTTT. It codes for CASSKGTSGDTQYF. The full variable domain, completed using reference TRBV19 and TRBJ2-3, is DGGITQSPKYLFRKEGQNVTLSCEQNLNHDAMYWYRQDPGQGLRLIYYSQIVNDFQKGDIAEGYSVSREKKESFPLTVTSAQKNPTAFYLCASSKGTSGDTQYFGPGTRLTVL.

In this sample, this clone turned up once. The V and J genes are TRBV19 and TRBJ2-1, with 12 bases matching TRBD2. Germline V CDR1 and CDR2: LNHDA, SQIVND (reference sequence). This CDR3 contains 15 residues. V shed 6 bases and J 5 bases; nucleotides not matched to a gene: 5. The CDR3: CASRELAGGNNEQFF. CDR3 sequence (DNA): TGTGCCAGTAGGGAACTAGCGGGAGGTAACAATGAGCAGTTCTTC.

The chain employs TRBV29-1 and TRBJ1-2; tentatively, D is TRBD1 (5 bases). V was cut by 7 bases and J by 8 bases, with 23 bases left in between. Germline V gives CDR1 SQVTM, CDR2 ANQGSEA. This CDR3 has 14 residues. CDR3 in amino acids: CSAAGGLSGLGYTF. The CDR3 DNA reads as TGCAGCGCTGCGGGGGGGTTATCAGGGCTCGGCTACACCTTC.

This chain uses TRBV12-5 with TRBJ2-3; 9 bases are a match to TRBD2. The CDR3 covers 19 residues. With V trimmed by 2 bases and J by 1 base, 13 bases remained unmatched. Germline assignment: CDR1 LGHNT and CDR2 FRNRAP. CDR3 in amino acids: CASGLYMASGVLGTDTQYF. The CDR3 nucleotides read TGTGCTAGTGGTTTGTATATGGCTAGCGGGGTTCTGGGCACAGATACGCAGTATTTT.

V and J are TRBV6-1 and TRBJ2-7; the D gene is possibly TRBD1 (6 bases). The V gene lost 7 bases and the J gene lost 2 bases, with 15 bases spanning the gap. The CDR3 length is 14 residues. Per the germline V gene, CDR1 is MNHNS and CDR2 is SASEGT. CDR3 coding DNA: TGTGCCAGCAATAGCGACAGGTACACCTACGAGCAGTACTTC. Residues: CASNSDRYTYEQYF.